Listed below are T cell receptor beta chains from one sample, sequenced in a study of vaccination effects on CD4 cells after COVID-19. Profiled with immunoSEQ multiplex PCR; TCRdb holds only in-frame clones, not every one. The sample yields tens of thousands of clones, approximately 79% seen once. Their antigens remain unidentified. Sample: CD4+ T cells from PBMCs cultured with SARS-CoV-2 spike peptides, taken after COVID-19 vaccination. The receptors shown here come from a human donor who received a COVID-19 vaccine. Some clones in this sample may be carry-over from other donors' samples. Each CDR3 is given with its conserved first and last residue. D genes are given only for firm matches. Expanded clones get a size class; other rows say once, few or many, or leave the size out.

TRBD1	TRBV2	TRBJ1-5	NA	TGTGCCAGCAGCCGAGAGTATAGGGGGCCGGATAGCAATCAGCCCCAGCATTTT	CASSREYRGPDSNQPQHF
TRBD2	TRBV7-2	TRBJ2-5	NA	TGTGCCAGCAGCTTAGCGGCCGTGACTAGCGGGACTCAAGCGACCCAGTACTTC	CASSLAAVTSGTQATQYF
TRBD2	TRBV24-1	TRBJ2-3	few	TGTGCCACCAGTGAAGCGGGGGGGCCGGCAGATACGCAGTATTTT	CATSEAGGPADTQYF
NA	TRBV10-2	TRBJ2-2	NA	TGCGCCAGCAGAACGGACATAAACACCGGGGAGCTGTTTTTT	CASRTDINTGELFF
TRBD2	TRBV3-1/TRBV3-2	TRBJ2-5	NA	TGTGCCAGCAGCCAAGCCTCGGGGGGGCGAGAGACCCAGTACTTC	CASSQASGGRETQYF
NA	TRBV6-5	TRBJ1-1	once	TGTGCCAGCAGTTCCCCGACAGAGGTCACTGAAGCTTTCTTT	CASSSPTEVTEAFF
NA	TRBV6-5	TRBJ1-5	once	TGTGCCAGCAGTCCCACAGGGAATCAGCCCCAGCATTTT	CASSPTGNQPQHF
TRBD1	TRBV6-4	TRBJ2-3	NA	TGTGCCAGCAGTGCCGGGACAGGGGTAACAGATACGCAGTATTTT	CASSAGTGVTDTQYF
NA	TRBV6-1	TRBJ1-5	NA	TGTGCCAGCAGTGAAACGGGGTGGGGCAATCAGCCCCAGCATTTT	CASSETGWGNQPQHF
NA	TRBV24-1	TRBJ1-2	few	TGTGCCACCAGTGATAGGGGGATAAACTATGGCTACACCTTC	CATSDRGINYGYTF
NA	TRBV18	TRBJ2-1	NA	TGTGCCAGCTCACCCTCAGATGAGCAGTTCTTC	CASSPSDEQFF
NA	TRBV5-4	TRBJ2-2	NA	TGTGCCAGCAGCTTAGGAGCGGTTACCGGGGAGCTGTTTTTT	CASSLGAVTGELFF
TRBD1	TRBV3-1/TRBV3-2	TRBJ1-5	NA	TGTGCCAGCAGCCAGGGGACAGGACGGAATCAGCCCCAGCATTTT	CASSQGTGRNQPQHF
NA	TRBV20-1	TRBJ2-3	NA	TGCAGTGCTAGTTGGCGGGGGCCCTACACAGATACGCAGTATTTT	CSASWRGPYTDTQYF
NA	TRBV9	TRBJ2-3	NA	TGTGCCAGCAAGATGATGGACGGACTTAGCGGACCCAGCACAGATACGCAGTATTTT	CASKMMDGLSGPSTDTQYF
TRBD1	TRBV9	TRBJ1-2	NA	TGTGCCAGCAGCGCGGAGAACAGGGGCTCCCACTATGGCTACACCTTC	CASSAENRGSHYGYTF
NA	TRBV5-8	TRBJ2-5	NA	TGTGCCAGCAGCTTGACCAGACGGGGAGAGACCCAGTACTTC	CASSLTRRGETQYF
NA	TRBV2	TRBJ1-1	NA	TGTGCCAGCAGCCCTAGTACTTTATGGGCTGAAGCTTTCTTT	CASSPSTLWAEAFF
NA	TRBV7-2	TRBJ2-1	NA	TGTGCCAGCAGCTTGGGGGGCTCCTACAATGAGCAGTTCTTC	CASSLGGSYNEQFF
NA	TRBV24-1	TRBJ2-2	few	TGTGCCACCAGTGATACAGGCCGGTACTGGGAGCTGTTTTTT	CATSDTGRYWELFF
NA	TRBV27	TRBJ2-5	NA	TGTGCCAGCAGTTTATACTATCCCATGTACCAAGAGACCCAGTACTTC	CASSLYYPMYQETQYF
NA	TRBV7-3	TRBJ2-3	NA	TGTGCCAGCAGCTTAGGTCCGGGTACGCAGTATTTT	CASSLGPGTQYF
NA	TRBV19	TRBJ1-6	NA	TGTGCCAGTAGTACCCGGACAGATAATTCACCCCTCCACTTT	CASSTRTDNSPLHF
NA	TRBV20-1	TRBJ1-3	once	TGCAGTGCTAGAACTAGAAACACCATATATTTT	CSARTRNTIYF
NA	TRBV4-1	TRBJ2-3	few	TGCGCCAGCAGCCAAGAATCCCCGACAGATACGCAGTATTTT	CASSQESPTDTQYF